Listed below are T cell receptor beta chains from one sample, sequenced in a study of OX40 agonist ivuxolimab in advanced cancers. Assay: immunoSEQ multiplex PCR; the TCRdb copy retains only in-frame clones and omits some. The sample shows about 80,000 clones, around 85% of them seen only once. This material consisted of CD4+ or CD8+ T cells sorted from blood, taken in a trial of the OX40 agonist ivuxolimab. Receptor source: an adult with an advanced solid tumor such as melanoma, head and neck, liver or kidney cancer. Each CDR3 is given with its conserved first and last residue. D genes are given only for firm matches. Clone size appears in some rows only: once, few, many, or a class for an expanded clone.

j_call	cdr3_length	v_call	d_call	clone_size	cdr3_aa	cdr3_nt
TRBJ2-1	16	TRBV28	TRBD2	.	CASSSPAGGLYNEQFF	TGTGCCAGCAGCAGCCCCGCGGGGGGACTCTACAATGAGCAGTTCTTC
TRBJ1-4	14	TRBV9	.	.	CASSVGQGREKLFF	TGTGCCAGCAGCGTAGGGCAGGGGAGAGAAAAACTGTTTTTT
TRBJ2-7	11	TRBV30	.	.	CAWSVVGEQYF	TGTGCTTGGAGTGTGGTGGGGGAGCAGTACTTC
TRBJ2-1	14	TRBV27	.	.	CASKRGSSYNEQFF	TGTGCCAGCAAAAGGGGAAGCTCCTACAATGAGCAGTTCTTC
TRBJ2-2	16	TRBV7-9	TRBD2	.	CASSPGLAGITGELFF	TGTGCCAGCAGCCCCGGACTAGCGGGAATCACCGGGGAGCTGTTTTTT
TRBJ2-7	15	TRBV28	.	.	CASSSPLIHTYEQYF	TGTGCCAGCAGTTCCCCACTCATTCATACCTACGAGCAGTACTTC
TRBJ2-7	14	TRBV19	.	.	CASSQWESSYEQYF	TGTGCCAGTAGTCAGTGGGAGTCCTCCTACGAGCAGTACTTC
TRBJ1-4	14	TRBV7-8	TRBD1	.	CASSLGQLNEKLFF	TGTGCCAGCAGCTTGGGACAGCTTAATGAAAAACTGTTTTTT
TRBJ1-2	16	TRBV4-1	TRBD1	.	CASSQSGQGINYGYTF	TGCGCCAGCAGCCAAAGTGGACAGGGAATCAACTATGGCTACACCTTC
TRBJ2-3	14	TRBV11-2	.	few	CASSQDGGADTQYF	TGTGCCAGCAGCCAAGATGGGGGAGCAGATACGCAGTATTTT
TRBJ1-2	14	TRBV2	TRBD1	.	CATGERTGVLGDTF	TGTGCCACAGGAGAGAGGACAGGGGTTTTAGGTGACACCTTC
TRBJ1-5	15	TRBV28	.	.	CASSFLQGGFQPQHF	TGTGCCAGCAGTTTTCTGCAGGGCGGGTTTCAGCCCCAGCATTTT
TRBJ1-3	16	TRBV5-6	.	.	CASSWRLISSGNTIYF	TGTGCCAGCAGCTGGAGACTTATATCCTCTGGAAACACCATATATTTT
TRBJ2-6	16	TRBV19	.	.	CASSLFLGPGANVLTF	TGTGCCAGTAGTTTGTTTCTCGGGCCCGGGGCCAACGTCCTGACTTTC
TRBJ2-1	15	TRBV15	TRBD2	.	CATCRGTRGYNEQFF	TGTGCCACCTGCCGAGGGACTAGAGGTTACAATGAGCAGTTCTTC
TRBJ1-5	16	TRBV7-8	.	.	CASSLEGQGYNQPQHF	TGTGCCAGCAGCTTAGAGGGGCAGGGGTACAATCAGCCCCAGCATTTT
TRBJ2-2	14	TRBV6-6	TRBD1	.	CASRGQGRTGELFF	TGTGCCAGTCGGGGACAGGGGCGGACCGGGGAGCTGTTTTTT
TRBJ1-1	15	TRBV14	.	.	CASSQEYELYTEAFF	TGTGCCAGCAGCCAAGAATATGAGTTGTACACTGAAGCTTTCTTT
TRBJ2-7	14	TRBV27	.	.	CASSPRQTIYEQYF	TGTGCCAGCAGTCCCCGACAGACTATCTACGAGCAGTACTTC
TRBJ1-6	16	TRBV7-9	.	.	CASSLGTGNPNSPLHF	TGTGCCAGCAGCTTAGGTACAGGGAACCCGAATTCACCCCTCCACTTT
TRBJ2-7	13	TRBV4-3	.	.	CASSQDTGNEQYF	TGCGCCAGCAGCCAAGATACAGGGAACGAGCAGTACTTC
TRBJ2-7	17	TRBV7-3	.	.	CASSLPIGGPSSYEQYF	TGTGCCAGCAGCTTACCCATTGGAGGCCCGAGCTCCTACGAGCAGTACTTC
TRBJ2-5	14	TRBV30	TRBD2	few	CAWKGLAGRETQYF	TGTGCCTGGAAGGGACTAGCGGGGAGGGAGACCCAGTACTTC
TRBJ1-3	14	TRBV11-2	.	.	CASTTTSPGNTIYF	TGTGCCAGCACCACCACCTCCCCTGGAAACACCATATATTTT